One sample yielded the 27 T cell receptor beta chains listed below, sequenced in a study of chemoradiotherapy in HPV16-positive cancers. Libraries were prepared by immunoSEQ multiplex PCR; TCRdb keeps only in-frame clonotypes and omits some of them. The top ten clones hold about 2% of a sample with roughly 11,000 clones, about 77% of them seen once. The specimen was taken from a patient who underwent chemoradiotherapy. The receptors were gathered from a human donor with HPV-associated anogenital cancer.

The chain has TRBV7-8 and TRBJ2-6; D not resolved. Trimming stripped 0 bases from V and 0 bases from J, with 9 bases between. Germline V gene sequence: CDR1 SGHVS, CDR2 FQNEAQ. This CDR3 region has 17 residues. In DNA, the CDR3 is TGTGCCAGCAGCTTAGCGGGTCCGGGCTCTGGGGCCAACGTCCTGACTTTC. It codes for CASSLAGPGSGANVLTF.

V and J are TRBV6-5 and TRBJ1-2; TRBD1 matches 8 bases. Per germline, CDR1 MNHEY and CDR2 SVGAGI. The length of the CDR3 is 12 residues. Trimming cost V 5 bases and J 9 bases; bases outside gene matches: 5. CDR3 sequence (DNA): TGTGCCAGCAGTCTCCCAGGGGGCAGCTACACCTTC. This codes for CASSLPGGSYTF.

This rearrangement joins TRBV4-2 to TRBJ2-7; D may be TRBD2 (5 bases). Germline CDR1 is LGHNA and CDR2 is YNFKEQ. V was cut by 0 bases and J by 2 bases, with 11 bases left in between. This CDR3 has 15 residues. The CDR3, as DNA: TGTGCCAGCAGCCAAGATTCCCGGGATACCTACGAGCAGTACTTC. Its translation: CASSQDSRDTYEQYF.

J is TRBJ2-2 and V is TRBV6-6; 9 bases fit TRBD1. The CDR3 contains 13 residues. V trimming: 10 bases; J trimming: 6 bases; junction bases outside the gene matches: 6. Per germline, CDR1 MNHNY and CDR2 SVGAGI (reference sequence). The CDR3 region is CAIRDREAGELFF. The DNA for the CDR3 is TGTGCCATCCGGGACAGGGAAGCCGGGGAGCTGTTTTTT.

The rearrangement uses TRBV9 and TRBJ2-1; the D is unclear. The CDR3 loop spans 16 amino acids. Between the trimmed V and J ends, which lost 2 bases and 1 base, there was a span of 13 bases. In germline, CDR1 is SGDLS, CDR2 YYNGEE. The CDR3, as DNA: TGTGCCAGCAGCGTCGGCCCTGAGCCGTCCTACAATGAGCAGTTCTTC. Translation: CASSVGPEPSYNEQFF.

This chain links TRBV19 with TRBJ2-1; 8 bases are shared with TRBD2. Germline loops: CDR1 LNHDA, CDR2 SQIVND (reference sequence). There are 13 residues in the CDR3. V shed 11 bases, J shed 7 bases, and the junction held 10 bases outside the gene matches. The CDR3 coding sequence is TGTGCCGTAGGGGTAGCGGGGCATAATGAGCAGTTCTTC. Translating gives CAVGVAGHNEQFF. Filled out from reference TRBV19 and TRBJ2-1, the complete variable domain reads DGGITQSPKYLFRKEGQNVTLSCEQNLNHDAMYWYRQDPGQGLRLIYYSQIVNDFQKGDIAEGYSVSREKKESFPLTVTSAQKNPTAFYLCAVGVAGHNEQFFGPGTRLTVL.

In nucleotides, the CDR3 is TGTGCCACATTAAGCAGGGGGCAGCACACTGAAGCTTTCTTT. This encodes CATLSRGQHTEAFF. The chain couples TRBV19 to TRBJ1-1, with 8 nucleotides matching TRBD1. With 10 bases clipped from V and 3 bases from J, the junction kept 10 bases outside the gene matches. Per germline, CDR1 LNHDA and CDR2 SQIVND (reference sequence). The CDR3 is made up of 14 amino acids.

V and J are TRBV4-3 and TRBJ1-4; no firm D call. Between the trimmed V and J ends, which lost 5 bases and 7 bases, there was a span of 11 bases. Germline assignment: CDR1 LGHNA and CDR2 YSLEER. CDR3 length: 13 residues. The CDR3 region has the DNA TGCGCCAGCAGCTCCCTAGGGAGTGAAAAACTGTTTTTT. This gives the protein CASSSLGSEKLFF.

The chain has TRBV2 and TRBJ1-2; D remains unclear. CDR1 SNHLY and CDR2 FYNNEI come from the germline V gene. V lost 6 bases and J 8 bases, leaving 16 bases between the germline ends. This CDR3 is built from 13 residues. The CDR3 protein is CASRETALPGYTF. The CDR3 region has the DNA TGTGCCAGCAGGGAAACCGCCTTACCCGGCTACACCTTC.

The chain combines TRBV5-4 with TRBJ1-1, with D perhaps TRBD1 (5 bases). The CDR3 has 15 amino acids. Looked up from germline, CDR1 is SGHNT and CDR2 is YYREEE (reference sequence). V was clipped by 2 bases and J by 4 bases, with 15 bases between them. The CDR3, as DNA: TGTGCCAGCAGCTTTCCTTCTCAGGGCCCCACTGAAGCTTTCTTT. Its translation is CASSFPSQGPTEAFF.

V usage is TRBV11-3 and J usage is TRBJ2-1; maybe TRBD2 (5 bases). This CDR3 is 15 amino acids long. Germline values: CDR1 SGHNT, CDR2 YENEEA. Trimming stripped 4 bases from V and 7 bases from J, with 17 bases between. CDR3 DNA: TGTGCCAGCAGCTCCCTTTTCTCCCCGGGGAATGAGCAGTTCTTC. This translates into CASSSLFSPGNEQFF.

This chain connects TRBV4-3 to TRBJ2-5; unclear D gene. Trimming pared 0 bases from V and 2 bases from J, leaving 7 bases between. From germline, CDR1 is LGHNA and CDR2 YSLEER. The CDR3 contains 14 residues. Here the CDR3 reads CASSQDHAQETQYF. The CDR3 DNA reads as TGCGCCAGCAGCCAAGATCACGCACAAGAGACCCAGTACTTC.

The chain employs TRBV27 and TRBJ2-2; 9 bases match TRBD1. Germline V gene sequence: CDR1 MNHEY, CDR2 SMNVEV (reference sequence). The ends lost 6 bases at V and 7 bases at J; junction bases unmatched: 9. The CDR3 consists of 15 residues. The CDR3 DNA follows: TGTGCCAGCAGACAGGACAGGGGCGGAGTCGGGGAGCTGTTTTTT. Protein: CASRQDRGGVGELFF.

V is TRBV10-2 and J is TRBJ1-6; a weak D match, TRBD1 (5 bases). The CDR3 covers 16 residues. Trimming took 0 bases from V and 10 from J, leaving 16 bases between them. The germline CDR1 and CDR2 sequences are WSHSY and SAAADI. CDR3: CASSESIVKDNSPLHF. The CDR3 bases are TGCGCCAGCAGTGAGTCTATAGTGAAGGACAACTCACCCCTCCACTTT.

The chain links TRBV4-2 to TRBJ1-2; D uncertain. Germline CDR1 and CDR2: LGHNA and YNFKEQ. V gave up 1 base and J gave up 7 bases, with 16 bases separating them. CDR3 length equals 15 residues. The CDR3 coding sequence is TGTGCCAGCAGCCAAGCCTCGACGGGGTACGGTGGCTACACCTTC. Protein product: CASSQASTGYGGYTF.

CDR3 bases: TGTGCCAGTAGTGACAGGGTGAACACTGAAGCTTTCTTT. Translated, it gives CASSDRVNTEAFF. The chain recombines TRBV19 with TRBJ1-1, with 7 bases aligning to TRBD1. Losses at the gene ends were 5 bases for V and 0 bases for J; bases not matched to a gene: 0. Germline CDR1 LNHDA, CDR2 SQIVND (reference sequence). The CDR3 covers 13 residues.

The gene calls are TRBV7-8 and TRBJ1-1; TRBD1 is a possible D gene (5 bases). This CDR3 region has 14 residues. V lost 2 bases and J 4 bases, leaving 11 bases between the germline ends. Germline CDR1 reads SGHVS; CDR2 reads FQNEAQ. The CDR3 loop reads CASSLRFGGTEAFF. CDR3 nucleotide sequence: TGTGCCAGCAGCTTACGCTTTGGGGGCACTGAAGCTTTCTTT.

The count of this clone is one. The chain joins TRBV29-1 to TRBJ2-7; D unclear. This CDR3 is built from 16 residues. The germline V gene has CDR1 SQVTM and CDR2 ANQGSEA. Trimming took 4 bases from V and 4 from J, leaving 23 bases between them. The CDR3 region has the DNA TGCAGCGTTGCAACCCCTTCGGGTGTTGGAAAGTACGAGCAGTACTTC. Translation gives CSVATPSGVGKYEQYF.

V is TRBV5-4 and J is TRBJ1-6, with 8 bases lining up with TRBD1. The CDR3 sequence is 16 residues long. The trim removed 0 bases at V and 6 bases at J, leaving 5 bases unmatched. Germline CDR1 is SGHNT and CDR2 is YYREEE (reference sequence). The CDR3 bases are TGTGCCAGCAGCTTGGGGGGGGACAGGAGTAATTCACCCCTCCACTTT. As protein: CASSLGGDRSNSPLHF.

J is TRBJ2-7 and V is TRBV6-5; TRBD2 is a possible D gene (5 bases). Deletions cut 2 bases from V and 7 bases from J, with 9 bases between. This CDR3 has 12 amino acids. Germline V gene lookup returns CDR1 MNHEY and CDR2 SVGAGI. CDR3 residues: CASSYVRGEQYF. For the CDR3, the DNA is TGTGCCAGCAGTTACGTTCGGGGAGAGCAGTACTTC.

The rearrangement joins TRBV4-1 to TRBJ1-1, with a weak D call TRBD1 (5 bases). The V end was cut by 4 bases, the J end by 4 bases, with 16 bases between. The CDR3 covers 15 residues. Germline V gene sequence: CDR1 MGHRA, CDR2 YSYEKL. The CDR3, as DNA: TGCGCCAGCAGCCCAGACAAGGGGTTTTTCACTGAAGCTTTCTTT. Translated, it gives CASSPDKGFFTEAFF.

The chain employs TRBV5-1 and TRBJ1-1; a weak D match, TRBD1 (6 bases). This CDR3 spans 14 amino acids. The germline gives CDR1 SGHRS, CDR2 YFSETQ. V was pared by 2 bases and J by 7 bases, with 15 bases between. The CDR3 region has the DNA TGCGCCAGCAGCTTCTCCGATGGACAGCTTGAAGCTTTCTTT. As protein: CASSFSDGQLEAFF.

This chain links TRBV30 with TRBJ2-2; D could derive from TRBD1 or TRBD2 (5 bases each). Trimming pared 8 bases from V and 6 bases from J, leaving 19 bases between. Germline values: CDR1 GTSNPN, CDR2 SVGIG (reference sequence). The CDR3 runs to 14 residues. The CDR3 nucleotides read TGTGCCGGTTTGAGGGATAGGGGATCCGGGGAGCTGTTTTTT. Translation gives CAGLRDRGSGELFF.

The V gene is TRBV9, the J gene TRBJ1-2; D ambiguous. The germline V gene encodes CDR1 SGDLS and CDR2 YYNGEE. V lost 4 bases to trimming and J lost 3 bases, with 13 bases between them. The CDR3 contains 14 residues. In DNA, the CDR3 is TGTGCCAGCAGCCCTAGGGAGAGGGACTATGGCTACACCTTC. Translation gives CASSPRERDYGYTF.

The table lists this clone with a few counts. The chain uses TRBV7-2 and TRBJ1-2; D unresolved. The CDR3 has 13 residues. The V gene's germline CDR1 is SGHTA and CDR2 FQGNSA. Trimming stripped 2 bases from V and 9 bases from J, with 13 bases between. The CDR3 nucleotides are TGTGCCAGCAGCTTAAGAGGGCTCCTCCGCTACACCTTC. This codes for CASSLRGLLRYTF.

This chain uses TRBV11-2 with TRBJ2-1; 8 nucleotides match TRBD2. CDR3 length equals 15 residues. Germline V CDR1 and CDR2: SGHAT, FQNNGV. V lost 6 bases and J lost 4; bases outside the gene matches: 8. The CDR3 nucleotides are TGTGCCAGCAGGGAGTGGCGGGGGGTATACAATGAGCAGTTCTTC. This codes for CASREWRGVYNEQFF.

The J gene is TRBJ1-2, the V gene TRBV7-6; possibly TRBD1 for D (6 bases). CDR1 is SGHVS, CDR2 FNYEAQ, per germline. The V end lost 5 bases, the J end lost 6 bases, and 22 bases lay between the germline ends. There are 16 residues in the CDR3. CDR3: CASSDRSTAPGDGYTF. The CDR3 DNA reads as TGTGCCAGCAGCGATAGAAGCACCGCACCAGGGGATGGCTACACCTTC.